This is a list of T cell receptor beta chains from one sample in a study of cytomegalovirus exposure and HLA in healthy donors. Clones were sequenced by immunoSEQ multiplex PCR, and TCRdb holds only the in-frame ones, with some missing. The sample table includes 130,000 to 150,000 clones. The sequenced sample was PBMCs. Receptors originate from a woman in her forties or fifties in good health and CMV-seronegative. CDR3s include the opening cysteine and the closing phenylalanine or tryptophan.

TRBV5-6,TRBJ1-5,CASSNRDSGVGQPQHF
TRBV5-1,TRBJ1-3,CASSLGGGISGNTIYF
TRBV25-1,TRBJ2-3,CASRSGTQYF
TRBV28,TRBJ1-1,CASSLVGLDTEAFF
TRBV9,TRBJ1-2,CASSVGSGQGYYGYTF
TRBV5-1,TRBJ2-7,CASSLAAIAGYYEQYF
TRBV7-9,TRBJ1-6,CASSFTSSYNSPLHF
TRBV27,TRBJ1-2,CASSFWDREGYTF
TRBV6-5,TRBJ1-4,CASSYSRSNEKLFF
TRBV4-3,TRBJ2-1,CASALGYSYNEQFF
TRBV28,TRBJ1-4,CASSSGGTNEKLFF
TRBV9,TRBJ2-1,CASSGGSLYNEQFF
TRBV7-9,TRBJ2-7,CASSTPGQGAYEQYF
TRBV28,TRBJ1-5,CASIPPLVTTGNQPQHF
TRBV6-6,TRBJ1-2,CASSYESLTNYGYTF
TRBV11-2,TRBJ2-1,CASSLGGGPYNEQFF
TRBV5-1,TRBJ2-7,CASSTRQGGYEQYF
TRBV29-1,TRBJ1-2,CSATGGEFDYGYTF
TRBV7-2,TRBJ1-3,CASSLSPSGNTIYF
TRBV6-1,TRBJ1-1,CASSDRRGNTEAFF
TRBV11-1,TRBJ2-4,CASSLEGANIQYF
TRBV5-1,TRBJ2-5,CASSTVTSGGAEETQYF
TRBV7-3,TRBJ1-1,CASSSTGNTEAFF
TRBV5-1,TRBJ1-4,CASREPNEKLFF
TRBV7-2,TRBJ1-2,CASSLAERGGNYGYTF
TRBV7-8,TRBJ2-1,CASSLGTGRANEQFF
TRBV5-8,TRBJ1-4,CASSYGTGGQEKLFF
TRBV6-5,TRBJ2-1,CASSLTGLSSYNEQFF
TRBV15,TRBJ2-7,CATSPSGGRSYEQYF
TRBV4-2,TRBJ2-7,CASSQGPSESYEQYF
TRBV5-6,TRBJ1-3,CASSLLRDGQDTIYF
TRBV19,TRBJ2-1,CASTLGGNEQFF
TRBV14,TRBJ1-2,CASSLQGYGYTF
TRBV2,TRBJ1-2,CASTPRGFGYTF
TRBV29-1,TRBJ2-2,CSAGGTGELFF
TRBV7-2,TRBJ1-4,CASSFTGGAHEKLFF
TRBV5-1,TRBJ2-3,CASSVGQSTDTQYF
TRBV4-3,TRBJ2-1,CASSGQDNEQFF
TRBV27,TRBJ1-5,CASSFRENQPQHF
TRBV7-9,TRBJ2-3,CASSSTSRGDTQYF
TRBV5-1,TRBJ2-7,CASSLAGHNPSSYEQYF
TRBV6-5,TRBJ1-6,CASSHDRVNSPLHF
TRBV19,TRBJ1-5,CASVVPGTGGQPQHF
TRBV13,TRBJ1-2,CASSLGQDYGYTF
TRBV9,TRBJ2-2,CASSGPGQEHTGELFF
TRBV7-9,TRBJ1-3,CASSLVGGTLPGNTIYF
TRBV5-6,TRBJ2-7,CASSLVGLYEQYF
TRBV5-1,TRBJ2-5,CASSLAVRVETQYF
TRBV5-1,TRBJ2-2,CASSSWTQGDTGELFF
TRBV6-5,TRBJ1-1,CASSRSGNTEAFF